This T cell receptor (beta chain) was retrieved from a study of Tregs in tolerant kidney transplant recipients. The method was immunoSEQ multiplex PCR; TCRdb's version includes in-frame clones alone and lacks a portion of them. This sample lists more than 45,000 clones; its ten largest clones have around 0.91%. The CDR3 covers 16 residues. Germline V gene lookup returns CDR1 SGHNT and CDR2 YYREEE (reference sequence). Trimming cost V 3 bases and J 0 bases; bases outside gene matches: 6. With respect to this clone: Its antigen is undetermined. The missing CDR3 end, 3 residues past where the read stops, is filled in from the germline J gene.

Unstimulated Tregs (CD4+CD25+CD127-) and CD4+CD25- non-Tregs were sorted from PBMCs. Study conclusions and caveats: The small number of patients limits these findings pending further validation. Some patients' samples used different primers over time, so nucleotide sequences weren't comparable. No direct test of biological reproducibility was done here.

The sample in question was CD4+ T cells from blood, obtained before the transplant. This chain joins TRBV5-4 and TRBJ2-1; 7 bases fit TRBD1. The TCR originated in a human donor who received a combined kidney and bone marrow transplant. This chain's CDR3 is CASSSRRDSSYNEQFF. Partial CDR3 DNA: TGTGCCAGCAGCTCCCGCCGGGACAGCTCCTACAATGAG.